This T cell receptor (beta chain) was captured in a study of persistence of HIV-infected CD4 T cells. Sequencing used immunoSEQ version 4 in survey mode. Assay: immunoSEQ multiplex PCR; the TCRdb copy retains only in-frame clones and omits some. The sample has roughly 41,000 clones, about 91% seen once; the top ten hold 1.3%. This CDR3 contains 13 residues. Looked up from germline, CDR1 is MDHEN and CDR2 is SYDVKM. V lost 6 bases, J lost 0 bases, and 2 bases stayed unmatched. Nonspecific anti-CD3/anti-CD28 bead stimulation represents the broad CD4+ T cell repertoire. Sorting selected CD4+ T cells upregulating both CD40 ligand and CD69. A note on this clone: Its target is unknown.

This specimen consisted of CD4+ T cells sorted from PBMCs after roughly 18-hour stimulation, obtained from a patient who received antiretroviral therapy. The clonotype was recovered from an adult man with HIV who was CMV-seropositive. V gene TRBV28 combines with J gene TRBJ2-7; 7 bases fit TRBD1. CDR3 protein: CASSRDSSYEQYF. The DNA for the CDR3 is TGTGCCAGCAGCCGGGACAGCTCCTACGAGCAGTACTTC. Filled out from reference TRBV28 and TRBJ2-7, the complete variable domain reads DVKVTQSSRYLVKRTGEKVFLECVQDMDHENMFWYRQDPGLGLRLIYFSYDVKMKEKGDIPEGYSVSREKKERFSLILESASTNQTSMYLCASSRDSSYEQYFGPGTRLTVT.